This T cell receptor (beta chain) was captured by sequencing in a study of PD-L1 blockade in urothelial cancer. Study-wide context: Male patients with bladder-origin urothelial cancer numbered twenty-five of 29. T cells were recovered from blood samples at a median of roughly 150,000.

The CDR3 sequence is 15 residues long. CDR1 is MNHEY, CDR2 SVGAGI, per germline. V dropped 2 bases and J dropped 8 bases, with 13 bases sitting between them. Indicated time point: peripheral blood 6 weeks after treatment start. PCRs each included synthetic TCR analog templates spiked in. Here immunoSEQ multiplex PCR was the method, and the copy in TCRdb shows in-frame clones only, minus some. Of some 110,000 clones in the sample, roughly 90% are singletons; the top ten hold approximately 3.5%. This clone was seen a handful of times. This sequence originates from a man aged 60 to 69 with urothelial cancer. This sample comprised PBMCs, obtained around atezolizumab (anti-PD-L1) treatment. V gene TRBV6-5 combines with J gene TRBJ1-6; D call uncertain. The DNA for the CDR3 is TGTGCCAGCAGTTACGGGCGGCGCGGGGATTCACCCCTCCACTTT. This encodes CASSYGRRGDSPLHF.